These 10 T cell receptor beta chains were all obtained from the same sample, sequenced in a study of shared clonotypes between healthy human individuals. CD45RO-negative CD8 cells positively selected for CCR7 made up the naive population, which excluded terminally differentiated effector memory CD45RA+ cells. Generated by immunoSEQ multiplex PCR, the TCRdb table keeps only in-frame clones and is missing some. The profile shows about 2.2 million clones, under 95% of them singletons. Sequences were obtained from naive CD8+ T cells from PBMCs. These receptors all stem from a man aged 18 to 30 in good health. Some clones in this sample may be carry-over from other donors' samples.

In DNA form, the CDR3 reads TGTGCCAGTAGTATGATGGGGAGGCTGGGTGAGGAAGAGACCCAGTACTTC. Translation: CASSMMGRLGEEETQYF. This chain joins TRBV19 and TRBJ2-5, with a possible D match to TRBD2 (6 bases). Germline lookup yields CDR1 LNHDA and CDR2 SQIVND (reference sequence). Trimming removed 3 bases at V and 3 bases at J, with 20 bases between. CDR3 length equals 17 residues.

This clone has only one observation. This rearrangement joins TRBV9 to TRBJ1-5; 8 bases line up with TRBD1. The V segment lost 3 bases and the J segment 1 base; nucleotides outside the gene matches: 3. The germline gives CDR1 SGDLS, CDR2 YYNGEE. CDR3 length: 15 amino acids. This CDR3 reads CASSGGQESNQPQHF. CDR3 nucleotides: TGTGCCAGCAGCGGGGGACAGGAGAGCAATCAGCCCCAGCATTTT. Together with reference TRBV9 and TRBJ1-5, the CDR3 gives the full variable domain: DSGVTQTPKHLITATGQRVTLRCSPRSGDLSVYWYQQSLDQGLQFLIQYYNGEERAKGNILERFSAQQFPDLHSELNLSSLELGDSALYFCASSGGQESNQPQHFGDGTRLSIL.

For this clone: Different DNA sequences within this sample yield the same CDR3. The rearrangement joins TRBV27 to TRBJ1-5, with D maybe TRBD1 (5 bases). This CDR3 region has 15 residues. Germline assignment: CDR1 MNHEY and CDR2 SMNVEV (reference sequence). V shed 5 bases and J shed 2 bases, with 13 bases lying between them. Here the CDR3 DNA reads TGTGCCAGCAGTCCGGGGGGGGTAGGCAATCAGCCCCAGCATTTT. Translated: CASSPGGVGNQPQHF.

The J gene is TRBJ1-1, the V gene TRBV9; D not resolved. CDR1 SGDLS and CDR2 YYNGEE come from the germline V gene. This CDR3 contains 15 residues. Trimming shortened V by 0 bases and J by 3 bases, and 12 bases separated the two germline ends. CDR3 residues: CASSVGRVSDTEAFF. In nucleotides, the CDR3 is TGTGCCAGCAGCGTAGGTAGGGTATCTGACACTGAAGCTTTCTTT.

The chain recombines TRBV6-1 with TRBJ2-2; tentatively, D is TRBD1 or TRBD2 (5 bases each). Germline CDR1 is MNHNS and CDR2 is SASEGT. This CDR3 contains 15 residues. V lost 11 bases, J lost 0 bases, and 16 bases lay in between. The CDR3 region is CAGRERGPNTGELFF. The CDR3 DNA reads TGTGCCGGAAGGGAGAGGGGCCCGAACACCGGGGAGCTGTTTTTT.

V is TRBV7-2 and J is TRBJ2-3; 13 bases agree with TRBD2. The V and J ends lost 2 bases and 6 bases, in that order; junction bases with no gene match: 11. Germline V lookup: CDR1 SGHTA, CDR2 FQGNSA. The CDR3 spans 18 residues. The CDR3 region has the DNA TGTGCCAGCAGCTTATTGGTACTAGCGGGAGGGCCAGGGGATACGCAGTATTTT. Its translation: CASSLLVLAGGPGDTQYF.

The CDR3 protein is CASSSTGSGNEQFF. DNA of the CDR3: TGTGCCAGCAGCTCGACAGGGTCTGGCAATGAGCAGTTCTTC. The chain employs TRBV7-3 and TRBJ2-1, with TRBD1 identical over 7 bases. The length of the CDR3 is 14 residues. Germline assignment: CDR1 SGHTA and CDR2 FQGTGA. V shed 4 bases and J 6 bases; nucleotides not matched to a gene: 6.

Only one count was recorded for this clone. The DNA for the CDR3 is TGCGCCAGCAGCTTGTACCAGGGGGTTCGGGATACGCAGTATTTT. This sequence encodes CASSLYQGVRDTQYF. J is TRBJ2-3 and V is TRBV5-1; 7 bases are shared with TRBD1. The CDR3 is made up of 15 amino acids. J gave up 6 bases and V 1 base, and 8 bases lay outside the gene matches. The V gene's germline CDR1 is SGHRS and CDR2 YFSETQ.

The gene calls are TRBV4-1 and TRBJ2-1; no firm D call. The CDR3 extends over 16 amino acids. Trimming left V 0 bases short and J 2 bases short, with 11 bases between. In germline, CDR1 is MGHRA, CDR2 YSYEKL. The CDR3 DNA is TGCGCCAGCAGCCAAGAGAGTGGCTACGCCTACAATGAGCAGTTCTTC. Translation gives CASSQESGYAYNEQFF.

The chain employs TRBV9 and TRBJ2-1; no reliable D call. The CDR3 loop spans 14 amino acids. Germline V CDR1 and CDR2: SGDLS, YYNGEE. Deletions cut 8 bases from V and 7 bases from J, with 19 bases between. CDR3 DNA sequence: TGTGCCAGTGGGCCGGCATACGATAGGAATGAGCAGTTCTTC. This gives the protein CASGPAYDRNEQFF.